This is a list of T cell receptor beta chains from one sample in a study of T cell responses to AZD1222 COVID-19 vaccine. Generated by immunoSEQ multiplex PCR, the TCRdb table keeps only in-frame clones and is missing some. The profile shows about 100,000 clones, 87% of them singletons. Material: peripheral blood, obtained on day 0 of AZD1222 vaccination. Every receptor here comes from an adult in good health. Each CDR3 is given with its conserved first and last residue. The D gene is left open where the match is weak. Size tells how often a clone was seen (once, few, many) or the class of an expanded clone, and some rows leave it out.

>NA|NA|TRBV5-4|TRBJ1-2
CASSLQGYNYGYTF
TGTGCCAGCAGCCTTCAGGGCTACAACTATGGCTACACCTTC
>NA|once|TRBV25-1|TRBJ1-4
CASSELGVNEKLFF
TGTGCCAGCAGTGAGTTGGGGGTTAATGAAAAACTGTTTTTT
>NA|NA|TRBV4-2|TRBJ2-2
CASSQAGERNTGELFF
TGTGCCAGCAGCCAAGCGGGAGAGAGAAACACCGGGGAGCTGTTTTTT
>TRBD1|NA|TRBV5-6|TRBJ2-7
CASSLAWGLTGSTDYEQYF
TGTGCCAGCAGCCTAGCTTGGGGGTTGACAGGGTCGACGGACTACGAGCAGTACTTC
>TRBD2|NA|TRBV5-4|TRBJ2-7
CASSSTSQSYEQYF
TGTGCCAGCAGCTCGACTAGCCAGTCCTACGAGCAGTACTTC
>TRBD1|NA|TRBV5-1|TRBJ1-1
CASSFGQGNTEAFF
TGCGCCAGCAGCTTCGGACAGGGGAACACTGAAGCTTTCTTT
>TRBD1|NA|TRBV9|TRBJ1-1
CASSVEGTGSTEAFF
TGTGCCAGCAGCGTAGAGGGGACAGGGTCCACTGAAGCTTTCTTT
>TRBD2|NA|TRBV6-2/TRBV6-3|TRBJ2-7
CASSSVGTSGRSGEQYF
TGTGCCAGCAGTTCCGTCGGGACTAGCGGGAGGTCGGGAGAGCAGTACTTC
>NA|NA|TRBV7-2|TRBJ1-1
CASSLDRLNTEAFF
TGTGCCAGCAGCTTAGATAGGTTGAACACTGAAGCTTTCTTT
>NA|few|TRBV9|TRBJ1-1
CASSVEGNTEAFF
TGTGCCAGCAGCGTAGAGGGGAACACTGAAGCTTTCTTT
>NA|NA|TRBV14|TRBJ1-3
CASSQGNTGNTIYF
TGTGCCAGCAGCCAAGGAAACACTGGAAACACCATATATTTT
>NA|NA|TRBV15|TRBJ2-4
CATSRGSPRMGTIQYF
TGTGCCACCAGCAGAGGCTCCCCCCGAATGGGAACCATTCAGTACTTC
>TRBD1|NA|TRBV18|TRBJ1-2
CASSPLPTRDRDYGYTF
TGTGCCAGCTCACCACTACCAACACGAGACAGGGACTATGGCTACACCTTC
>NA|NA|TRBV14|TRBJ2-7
CASSLLRHTKGHEQYF
TGTGCCAGCAGCCTCCTCCGACACACGAAGGGGCACGAGCAGTACTTC
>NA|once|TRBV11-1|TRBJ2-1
CASSFGLYNEQFF
TGTGCCAGCAGCTTTGGTCTCTACAATGAGCAGTTCTTC
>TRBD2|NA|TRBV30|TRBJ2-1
CAWSVRLAADNEQFF
TGTGCCTGGAGTGTAAGGCTAGCGGCGGACAATGAGCAGTTCTTC
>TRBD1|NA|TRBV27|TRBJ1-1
CASKPTGRMNTEAFF
TGTGCCAGCAAGCCGACAGGGCGCATGAACACTGAAGCTTTCTTT
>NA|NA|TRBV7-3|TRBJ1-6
CASSDNLVWGRYNSPLHF
TGTGCCAGCAGCGATAACTTGGTGTGGGGGAGATATAATTCACCCCTCCACTTT
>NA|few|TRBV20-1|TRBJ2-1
CSASLALSSYNEQFF
TGCAGTGCTAGTTTGGCCCTGAGCTCCTACAATGAGCAGTTCTTC
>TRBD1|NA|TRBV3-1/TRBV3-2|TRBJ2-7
CASSQGARTGRYEQYF
TGTGCCAGCAGCCAAGGTGCCAGGACAGGACGATACGAGCAGTACTTC
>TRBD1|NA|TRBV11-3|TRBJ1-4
CASSLRGQGTRGNEKLFF
TGTGCCAGCAGCTTAAGGGGACAGGGGACTAGAGGTAATGAAAAACTGTTTTTT
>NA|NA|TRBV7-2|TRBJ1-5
CASSLVGGAQHF
TGTGCCAGCAGCTTAGTGGGGGGGGCCCAGCATTTT
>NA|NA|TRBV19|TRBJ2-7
CASGSVGGKFYEQYF
TGTGCCAGTGGCTCCGTTGGAGGGAAGTTTTACGAGCAGTACTTC
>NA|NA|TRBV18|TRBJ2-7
CASSPETGISYEQYF
TGTGCCAGCTCACCAGAGACAGGTATCTCCTACGAGCAGTACTTC
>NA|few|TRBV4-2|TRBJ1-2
CASSQGVDYGYTF
TGTGCCAGCAGCCAGGGTGTGGACTATGGCTACACCTTC
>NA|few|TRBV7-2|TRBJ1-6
CASGEQGGNSPLHF
TGTGCCAGCGGGGAACAGGGAGGGAATTCACCCCTCCACTTT
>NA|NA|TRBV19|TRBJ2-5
CASSIVGIQETQYF
TGTGCCAGTAGTATAGTGGGGATCCAAGAGACCCAGTACTTC
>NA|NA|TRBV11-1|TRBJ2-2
CASSLGRGQRTGELFF
TGTGCCAGCAGCTTAGGAAGGGGCCAGCGCACCGGGGAGCTGTTTTTT
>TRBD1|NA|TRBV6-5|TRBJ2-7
CASTKGQGLYEQYF
TGTGCCAGCACTAAGGGACAGGGCCTCTACGAGCAGTACTTC
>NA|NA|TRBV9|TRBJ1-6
CASSVDPTGPGANSPLHF
TGTGCCAGCAGCGTAGACCCGACTGGTCCGGGAGCTAATTCACCCCTCCACTTT
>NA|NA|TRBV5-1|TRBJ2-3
CASSVEGADTQYF
TGCGCCAGCAGCGTGGAAGGGGCAGATACGCAGTATTTT
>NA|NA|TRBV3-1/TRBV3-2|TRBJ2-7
CASSQGATKTYEQYF
TGTGCCAGCAGCCAAGGGGCGACCAAAACCTACGAGCAGTACTTC
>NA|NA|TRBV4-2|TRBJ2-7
CASSLQRGDTAYEQYF
TGTGCCAGCAGCCTCCAACGTGGGGACACCGCCTACGAGCAGTACTTC
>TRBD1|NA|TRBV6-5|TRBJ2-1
CASSAGDRAGEQFF
TGTGCCAGCAGCGCCGGGGACAGGGCTGGCGAGCAGTTCTTC
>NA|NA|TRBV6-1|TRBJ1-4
CASSDLQGPTNEKLFF
TGTGCCAGCAGTGACTTACAGGGTCCGACTAATGAAAAACTGTTTTTT
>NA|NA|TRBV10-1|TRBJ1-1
CANLITSCTEAFF
TGCGCCAATCTGATTACGTCGTGCACTGAAGCTTTCTTT
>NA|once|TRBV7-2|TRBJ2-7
CASSLEGRGVTRGEQYF
TGTGCCAGCAGCTTAGAAGGGCGTGGGGTGACTCGCGGTGAGCAGTACTTC
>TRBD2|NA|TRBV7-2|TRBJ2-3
CASSQSPTSGTQYF
TGTGCCAGCAGCCAGTCCCCGACTAGCGGTACGCAGTATTTT
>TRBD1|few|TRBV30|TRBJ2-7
CAWSGTGTFYEQYF
TGTGCCTGGAGTGGGACAGGGACATTCTACGAGCAGTACTTC
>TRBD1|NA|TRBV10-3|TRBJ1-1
CAIRPGQGFMNTEAFF
TGTGCCATCAGACCGGGACAGGGGTTCATGAACACTGAAGCTTTCTTT
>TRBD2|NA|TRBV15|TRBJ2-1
CATMLRGRGGSNEQFF
TGTGCCACCATGCTCCGGGGGCGGGGGGGCTCGAATGAGCAGTTCTTC
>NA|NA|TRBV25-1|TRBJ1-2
CASSPPPNRDSYGYTF
TGTGCCAGCAGTCCGCCCCCCAACAGGGATAGCTATGGCTACACCTTC
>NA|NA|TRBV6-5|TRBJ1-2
CASSYRTDSDGYTF
TGTGCCAGCAGTTACCGGACAGATTCTGATGGCTACACCTTC
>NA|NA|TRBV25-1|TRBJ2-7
CASGRLYEQYF
TGTGCCTCGGGGAGACTATACGAGCAGTACTTC
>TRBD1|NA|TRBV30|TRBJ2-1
CACQGDLGTYNEQFF
TGTGCCTGCCAGGGGGATTTAGGAACCTACAATGAGCAGTTCTTC
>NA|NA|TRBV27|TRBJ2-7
CASSLWPFTSYEQYF
TGTGCCAGCAGTTTATGGCCCTTCACGTCCTACGAGCAGTACTTC
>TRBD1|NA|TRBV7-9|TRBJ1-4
CASSRTGVSLEKLFF
TGTGCCAGCAGCAGGACAGGGGTATCGCTTGAAAAACTGTTTTTT
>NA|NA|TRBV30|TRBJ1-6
CAWRGTGSYNSPLHF
TGTGCCTGGAGGGGGACGGGCTCCTATAATTCACCCCTCCACTTT
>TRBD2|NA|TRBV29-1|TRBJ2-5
CSVEPTSGDQETQYF
TGCAGCGTTGAACCGACTAGCGGTGATCAAGAGACCCAGTACTTC
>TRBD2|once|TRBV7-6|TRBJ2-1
CASSPGTSVGGSYNEQFF
TGTGCCAGCAGCCCCGGGACTAGTGTGGGAGGCTCCTACAATGAGCAGTTCTTC
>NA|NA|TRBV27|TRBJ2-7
CASSGPWEQYF
TGTGCCAGCAGTGGGCCGTGGGAGCAGTACTTC
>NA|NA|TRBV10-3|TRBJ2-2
CAGRQANTGELFF
TGTGCCGGGAGACAGGCGAACACCGGGGAGCTGTTTTTT
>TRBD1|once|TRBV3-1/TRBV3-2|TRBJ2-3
CASSPDRVGTDTQYF
TGTGCCAGCAGCCCCGACAGGGTTGGTACAGATACGCAGTATTTT